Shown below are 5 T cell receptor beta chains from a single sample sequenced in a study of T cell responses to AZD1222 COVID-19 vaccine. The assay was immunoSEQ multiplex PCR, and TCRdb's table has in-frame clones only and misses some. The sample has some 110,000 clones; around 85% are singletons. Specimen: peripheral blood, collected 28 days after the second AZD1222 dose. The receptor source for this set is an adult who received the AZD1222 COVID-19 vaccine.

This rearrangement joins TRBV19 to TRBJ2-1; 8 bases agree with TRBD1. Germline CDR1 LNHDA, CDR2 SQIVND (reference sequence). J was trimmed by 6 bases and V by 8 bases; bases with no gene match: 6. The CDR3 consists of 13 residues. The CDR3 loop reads CASSTGATNEQFF. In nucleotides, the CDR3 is TGTGCCAGTTCGACAGGGGCTACCAATGAGCAGTTCTTC.

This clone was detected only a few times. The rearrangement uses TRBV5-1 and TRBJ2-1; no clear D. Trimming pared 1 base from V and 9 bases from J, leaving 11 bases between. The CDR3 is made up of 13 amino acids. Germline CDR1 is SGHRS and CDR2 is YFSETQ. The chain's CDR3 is CASSLLGSSEQFF. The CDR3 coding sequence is TGCGCCAGCAGCTTGTTAGGGTCGTCTGAGCAGTTCTTC. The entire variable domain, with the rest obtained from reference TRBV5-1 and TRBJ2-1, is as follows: KAGVTQTPRYLIKTRGQQVTLSCSPISGHRSVSWYQQTPGQGLQFLFEYFSETQRNKGNFPGRFSGRQFSNSRSEMNVSTLELGDSALYLCASSLLGSSEQFFGPGTRLTVL.

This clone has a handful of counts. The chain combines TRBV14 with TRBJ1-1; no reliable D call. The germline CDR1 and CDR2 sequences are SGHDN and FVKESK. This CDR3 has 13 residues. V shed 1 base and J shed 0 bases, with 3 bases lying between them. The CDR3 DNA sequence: TGTGCCAGCAGCCAAGCACTGAACACTGAAGCTTTCTTT. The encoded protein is CASSQALNTEAFF.

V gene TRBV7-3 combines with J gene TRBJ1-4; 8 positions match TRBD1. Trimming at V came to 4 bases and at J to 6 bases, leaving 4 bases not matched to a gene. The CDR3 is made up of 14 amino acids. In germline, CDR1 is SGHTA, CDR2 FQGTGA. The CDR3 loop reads CASSSGTGDEKLFF. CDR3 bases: TGTGCCAGCAGCTCCGGGACAGGAGATGAAAAACTGTTTTTT. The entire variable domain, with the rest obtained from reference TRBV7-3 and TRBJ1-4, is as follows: GAGVSQTPSNKVTEKGKYVELRCDPISGHTALYWYRQSLGQGPEFLIYFQGTGAADDSGLPNDRFFAVRPEGSVSTLKIQRTERGDSAVYLCASSSGTGDEKLFFGSGTQLSVL.

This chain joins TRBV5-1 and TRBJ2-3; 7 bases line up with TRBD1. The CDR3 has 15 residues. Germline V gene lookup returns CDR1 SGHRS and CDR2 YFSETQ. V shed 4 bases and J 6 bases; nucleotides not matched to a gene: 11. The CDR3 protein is CASSTSPTGPDTQYF. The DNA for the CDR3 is TGCGCCAGCAGCACCTCTCCGACAGGGCCCGATACGCAGTATTTT.